This T cell receptor beta chain was observed in a study of cytomegalovirus exposure and HLA in healthy donors (dated by TCRdb to the late 2010s). Concerning the study at large: According to a later analysis, the 120 or so validation repertoires were produced on the same platform as the roughly 720 repertoires of the first cohort. The study aimed to test whether cataloging public T cell receptors could reveal signatures of past pathogen exposure. In addition to the first cohort of approximately 670 subjects, a separate validation cohort of 120 different subjects was used. To predict cytomegalovirus infection status, the study combined high-throughput TCR immunosequencing, statistical association of individual TCRs with disease status, and machine learning.

Library preparation was by the immunoSEQ multiplex PCR assay. Per the source publication's procedure: A statistical classification framework was built to diagnose cytomegalovirus status from the catalog of TCR beta chain sequences. TCRdb took over this immuneACCESS table, retaining in-frame rearrangements with V and J assigned. Such tables are incomplete; in checked studies, under half of the missing clones stem from an unresolved V gene, and the remainder is unexplained. The V and J calls and clone size were taken over from that table, and D and trimming were inferred from the DNA. The sample table shows 97,000 or so clones, and about 90% are seen once. Clones ranked in the top ten supply about 6.5% of the sample. The donors belonged to the validation cohort of around 120 subjects, which was separate from the approximately 610-subject first cohort. Reading from cysteine to phenylalanine, the CDR3 counts 14 amino acids. Of the read, only the CDR3 DNA is kept; its 42 bases are in frame from base 1. The germline V end is reduced by 8 bases and the J end by 5 bases; junction bases left unmatched: 12. From a lookup of the germline V gene, CDR1 and CDR2 are MDHEN and SYDVKM.

Turning to this clone: The clone's antigen remains unknown. It has no much larger one-base neighbor in the sample; base qualities were not kept.

Findings and caveats that apply to the study as a whole: While some public TCRs were present in many individuals, most TCR sequences turned up only very rarely across donors. The study gave a list of under 200 TCR beta chains associated with cytomegalovirus. The classifier was reported to diagnose cytomegalovirus status with high specificity and sensitivity in both the original and validation cohorts. In vitro tests confirmed that three of the cytomegalovirus-associated TCR beta chains recognize cytomegalovirus antigens. The authors suggested that the approach could potentially be extended to other disease states and immunological phenotypes. The validation cohort had no HLA typing available for a later analysis, so co-occurrence within that cohort was assessed over all 120 or so repertoires. A later analysis found that TCRs clustered in the first cohort also tended to co-occur in the roughly 110 validation repertoires, with approximately 94% of cluster scores above 0.

The sequence was obtained from a man younger than 35 in good health and CMV-seropositive. The rearranged chain carries TRBV28 and TRBJ2-7; 7 bases in the junction line up with TRBD1. Material: PBMCs. For the CDR3, the sequence is CASWRQGVPHEQYF. The bases read TGTGCCAGCTGGCGACAGGGAGTCCCCCACGAGCAGTACTTC.